Sequencing of this TCR beta chain was carried out in a study of early T cells in non-severe SARS-CoV-2 infection. Study-level background: Chains stayed unpaired after sequencing of bulk RNA from unsorted whole blood.

In the library, individual cDNA molecules carried attached unique molecular identifiers. TCRdb independently ran MiXCR on the 5' RACE reads; one entry per CDR3 protein. The table has about 80,000 distinct CDR3 sequences, approximately 9.1% seen once. The germline gives CDR1 MNHEY, CDR2 SVGEGT. The V gene end was trimmed by 5 bases and the J gene end by 2 bases; junction bases not matched to a gene: 5. The CDR3 contains 14 residues. The gene calls are TRBV6-2 or TRBV6-3 and TRBJ2-7; 8 positions match TRBD1. The sequenced material came from whole blood. The receptor's source is an adult who was a healthcare worker with PCR-confirmed SARS-CoV-2 infection or an uninfected control (not recorded which). CDR3: CASSQDRGAYEQYF. Here the CDR3 DNA reads TGTGCCAGCAGTCAAGACAGGGGAGCCTACGAGCAGTACTTC.